This is a list of T cell receptor beta chains from one sample in a study of T cells in Graves' hyperthyroidism and ophthalmopathy. TCRdb itself ran the multiplex PCR reads through MiXCR, one entry per CDR3 protein. In the table there are roughly 500,000 distinct CDR3 sequences, roughly a quarter of which are singletons. What was sequenced was blood. The receptors originated from a woman aged 25 to 39 with Graves' ophthalmopathy. CDR3s include the opening cysteine and the closing phenylalanine or tryptophan. D genes are given only for firm matches. Not every row has a clone size; where given, it reads once, few, many or a size class.

TRBV6-2/TRBV6-3,TRBD1,TRBJ1-5,NA,TGTGCCAGCAGGGACAGGGTGGCTCAGCCCCAGCATTTT,CASRDRVAQPQHF
TRBV12-3/TRBV12-4,NA,TRBJ1-1,many,TGTGCCAGCAGTTTGGGACCTGTGAATGAAGCTTTCTTT,CASSLGPVNEAFF
TRBV2,NA,TRBJ2-1,many,TGTGCCAGTGGGCCCATAAGGTCCTACAATGAGCAGTTCTTC,CASGPIRSYNEQFF
TRBV9,NA,TRBJ1-1,many,TGTGCCAGCAGCGTAGACCCAGTTATGAACACTGAAGCTTTCTTT,CASSVDPVMNTEAFF
TRBV6-2/TRBV6-3,TRBD2,TRBJ2-7,many,TGTGCCAGCAGTACCGCCGCGGGGGGGTTCGAGCAGTACTTC,CASSTAAGGFEQYF
TRBV7-2,NA,TRBJ1-1,many,TGTGCCTCCAGCTGGGGGAAGACTGAAGCTTTCTTT,CASSWGKTEAFF
TRBV10-2,NA,TRBJ1-1,NA,TGCGCCAGCAGTGCCTCCAAGATGAAAAACACTGAAGCTTTCTTT,CASSASKMKNTEAFF
TRBV4-1,NA,TRBJ1-5,NA,TGCGCCAGCAGCCAAGACCAGAACAATCAGCCCCAGCATTTT,CASSQDQNNQPQHF
TRBV6-1,TRBD1,TRBJ2-5,many,TGTGCCAGCAGTCGACAGGGGGCCCCCGGAGAGACCCAGTACTTC,CASSRQGAPGETQYF
TRBV18,NA,TRBJ2-7,many,TGTGCCAGCTCACCACAGACAGGTTATGGCGAGCAGTACTTC,CASSPQTGYGEQYF
TRBV11-2,TRBD2,TRBJ2-5,few,TGTGCCAGCAGCTCGACGGAGCGGGGGGGCCTGGAGACCCAGTACTTC,CASSSTERGGLETQYF
TRBV7-2,TRBD1,TRBJ2-5,NA,TGTGCCAGCAGCGCGGACAGGTTGGAGACCCAGTACTTC,CASSADRLETQYF
TRBV11-2,TRBD2,TRBJ2-5,many,TGTGCCAGCAGCTTGACTAGCGGCCCCCAAGAGACCCAGTACTTC,CASSLTSGPQETQYF
TRBV6-4,NA,TRBJ1-5,many,TGTGCCAGCAGTGGATTCAGGGGTCTGGCTCTTTTTAGCAATCAGCCCCAGCATTTT,CASSGFRGLALFSNQPQHF
TRBV25-1,NA,TRBJ2-7,NA,TGTGCCAGCAGTGTGGCGGGTACCCACGAGCAGTACTTC,CASSVAGTHEQYF